This entry features one T cell receptor beta chain sequence. This sample was taken from a study of blood T cell repertoires in COVID-19. Study background: Donors in the United States, Italy and Spain gave samples during acute or convalescent COVID-19. T cells, B-cell-depleted T cells, or PBMCs provided the cDNA or gDNA that served as material.

Original data processing: The assay estimated nucleated cells by amplifying reference gene primers. Assay: immunoSEQ multiplex PCR; the TCRdb copy retains only in-frame clones and omits some. Clonal size and the V and J genes are those of that table, whereas D and trimming came from the DNA. The sample carries some 71,000 clones, around 84% recorded once. CDR3 length: 16 amino acids. Trimming took off 4 bases at V and 6 bases at J, with 18 bases between the two ends. Per germline, CDR1 LNHDA and CDR2 SQIVND (reference sequence). Sequences were obtained from peripheral blood. This clonotype was obtained from a woman aged 65 to 85 with acute or convalescent COVID-19. The V call is TRBV19, the J call TRBJ2-2, with D perhaps TRBD2 (6 bases). The CDR3 loop is CASSTLAAPSAGELFF. The DNA of the CDR3 is TGTGCCAGTAGTACATTAGCGGCCCCATCAGCCGGGGAGCTGTTTTTT.